This is a list of T cell receptor beta chains from one sample in a study of graft-versus-host responses after intestinal transplantation. Some clones are missing from TCRdb's copy, which holds only in-frame ones; the method was immunoSEQ multiplex PCR. Among 40,000 to 45,000 clones listed, 91% were seen once. The sample in question was PBMCs, obtained around 320 days after intestinal transplant. These receptor sequences come from a human patient who received an intestinal transplant, so some T cells may come from the graft donor. Both conserved end residues are part of each CDR3. The D gene is left open where the match is weak. Not all rows give a size; the values are once, few, many and, for expanded clones, a class.

j_gene	abundance	d_gene	v_gene	CDR3aa	CDR3nt
TRBJ1-5	-	-	TRBV5-1	CASSQRGDSNQPQHF	TGCGCCAGCAGCCAAAGAGGGGATAGCAATCAGCCCCAGCATTTT
TRBJ2-7	-	-	TRBV5-1	CASSLVWGPYEQYF	TGCGCCAGCAGCTTGGTTTGGGGCCCTTACGAGCAGTACTTC
TRBJ2-7	-	TRBD1	TRBV28	CASSFGTEEYEQYF	TGTGCCAGCAGTTTCGGGACAGAAGAGTACGAGCAGTACTTC
TRBJ2-7	-	-	TRBV11-2	CASSSPGRVTYEQYF	TGTGCCAGCAGCTCGCCCGGACGGGTTACCTACGAGCAGTACTTC
TRBJ1-1	-	-	TRBV7-9	CASSLGSGGTEAFF	TGTGCCAGCAGCTTAGGGTCGGGTGGCACTGAAGCTTTCTTT
TRBJ2-1	-	TRBD1	TRBV4-2	CASSQATGGTYNEQFF	TGTGCCAGCAGCCAGGCTACAGGGGGGACCTACAATGAGCAGTTCTTC
TRBJ2-7	-	TRBD2	TRBV4-2	CASSHLAGGSYEQYF	TGTGCCAGCAGCCACCTAGCGGGGGGCTCCTACGAGCAGTACTTC
TRBJ1-2	-	TRBD1	TRBV6-1	CASRATGVYGYTF	TGTGCCAGCAGAGCCACAGGGGTCTATGGCTACACCTTC
TRBJ1-1	-	-	TRBV18	CASSPPESAAFF	TGTGCCAGCTCACCACCGGAAAGCGCAGCTTTCTTT
TRBJ1-2	-	TRBD1	TRBV5-4	CASSLGDRGNGYTF	TGTGCCAGCAGCTTGGGGGACAGGGGTAATGGCTACACCTTC
TRBJ2-3	-	-	TRBV28	CASSLSEFTDTQYF	TGTGCCAGCAGTTTATCCGAGTTCACAGATACGCAGTATTTT
TRBJ1-1	-	-	TRBV4-1	CASSPPTGEAFF	TGCGCCAGCAGCCCCCCGACAGGTGAAGCTTTCTTT
TRBJ1-1	-	TRBD1	TRBV28	CASSWDRAILNTEAFF	TGTGCCAGCAGTTGGGACAGGGCTATCCTGAACACTGAAGCTTTCTTT
TRBJ2-5	-	-	TRBV11-3	CASSLDGETQYF	TGTGCCAGCAGCTTAGATGGGGAGACCCAGTACTTC
TRBJ2-3	few	-	TRBV6-4	CASSVGGVTDTQYF	TGTGCCAGCAGTGTAGGAGGGGTTACAGATACGCAGTATTTT
TRBJ1-5	-	-	TRBV1	CTSSQVLDYSNQPQHF	TGCACCAGCAGCCAAGTATTAGATTATAGCAATCAGCCCCAGCATTTT
TRBJ2-7	-	-	TRBV6-5	CASLSRSEQYF	TGTGCCAGCCTAAGCCGCTCCGAGCAGTACTTC
TRBJ2-1	-	TRBD1	TRBV6-6	CASSRDSAPRLGQFF	TGTGCCAGCAGTCGGGACAGTGCCCCCCGTTTGGGACAGTTCTTC
TRBJ2-7	-	TRBD2	TRBV6-5	CASSPTSGGAGEQYF	TGTGCCAGCAGTCCGACTAGCGGGGGGGCCGGGGAGCAGTACTTC
TRBJ1-5	-	-	TRBV28	CASSPVRGAQTDQPQHF	TGTGCCAGCAGCCCTGTCCGGGGGGCGCAAACAGATCAGCCCCAGCATTTT
TRBJ2-1	-	TRBD2	TRBV11-3	CASSLDVLMSGTSKFF	TGTGCCAGCAGCTTAGACGTCTTAATGTCCGGGACTAGCAAGTTCTTC
TRBJ2-7	-	-	TRBV4-1	CASSPTWPGSYEQYF	TGCGCCAGCAGCCCAACCTGGCCGGGATCCTACGAGCAGTACTTC
TRBJ2-1	-	TRBD2	TRBV11-3	CASSRSLTSLGGYNEQFF	TGTGCCAGCAGCCGTTCTCTGACTAGCCTCGGGGGGTACAATGAGCAGTTCTTC
TRBJ1-2	-	-	TRBV2	CASIVVGPGYTF	TGTGCCAGCATCGTAGTGGGACCTGGCTACACCTTC
TRBJ2-1	-	TRBD2	TRBV4-1	CASSQAIPSGSFYNEQFF	TGCGCCAGCAGCCAAGCGATTCCTAGCGGGAGTTTTTACAATGAGCAGTTCTTC
TRBJ2-2	-	-	TRBV29-1	CSVDRGGTGELFF	TGCAGCGTTGATAGGGGGGGAACCGGGGAGCTGTTTTTT
TRBJ1-2	-	-	TRBV6-5	CASSWGSSNYGYTF	TGTGCCAGCAGTTGGGGCTCCTCTAACTATGGCTACACCTTC
TRBJ2-5	-	-	TRBV5-1	CASSLSDRETQYF	TGCGCCAGCAGCTTGTCAGACAGGGAGACCCAGTACTTC
TRBJ2-5	-	-	TRBV6-5	CASSYWGSGQETQYF	TGTGCCAGCAGTTACTGGGGTAGCGGCCAAGAGACCCAGTACTTC